This T cell receptor beta chain stems from a study of T cell repertoires in cytomegalovirus infection. Across the whole study: CMV infection together with matching HLA type was indicated by public TCR beta signatures.

TCRdb processed the reads anew with MiXCR; each CDR3 protein has one entry. The table lists some 600,000 distinct CDR3 sequences, more than 20% of them singletons, with roughly 8% in the top ten. In this sample, this clonotype turned up a few times. The antigen is undetermined. Overall study results and limits: The ex vivo response showed dominance by HLA-C-restricted CMV-specific TCR beta clonotypes.

The V gene's germline CDR1 is SGHRS and CDR2 YFSETQ. This CDR3 contains 14 residues. With 0 bases removed from V and 4 bases from J, the gap between germline ends came to 10 bases. This TCR derives from a human donor in good health (CMV status not recorded). Some clones in this sample may be carry-over from other donors' samples. The chain employs TRBV5-1 and TRBJ1-1; no clear D gene. Material: CD8+ T cells from PBMCs. Here the CDR3 reads CASSLGGAATEAFF. The CDR3 DNA sequence: TGCGCCAGCAGCTTGGGGGGAGCGGCCACTGAAGCTTTCTTT.